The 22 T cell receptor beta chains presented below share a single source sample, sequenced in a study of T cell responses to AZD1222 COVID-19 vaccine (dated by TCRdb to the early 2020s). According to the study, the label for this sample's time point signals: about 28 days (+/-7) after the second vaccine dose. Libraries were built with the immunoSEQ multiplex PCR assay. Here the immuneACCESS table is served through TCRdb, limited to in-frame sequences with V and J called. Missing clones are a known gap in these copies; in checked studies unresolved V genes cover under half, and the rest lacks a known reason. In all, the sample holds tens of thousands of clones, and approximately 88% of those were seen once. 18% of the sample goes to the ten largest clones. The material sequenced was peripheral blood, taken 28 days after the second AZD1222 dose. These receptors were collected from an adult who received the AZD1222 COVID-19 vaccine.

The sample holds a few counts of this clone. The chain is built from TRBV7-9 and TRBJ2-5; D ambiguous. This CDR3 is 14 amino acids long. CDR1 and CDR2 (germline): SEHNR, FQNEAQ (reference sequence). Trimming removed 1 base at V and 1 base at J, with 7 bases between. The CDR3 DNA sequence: TGTGCCAGCAGCTTAGAGCGCGGCCAAGAGACCCAGTACTTC. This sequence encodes CASSLERGQETQYF.

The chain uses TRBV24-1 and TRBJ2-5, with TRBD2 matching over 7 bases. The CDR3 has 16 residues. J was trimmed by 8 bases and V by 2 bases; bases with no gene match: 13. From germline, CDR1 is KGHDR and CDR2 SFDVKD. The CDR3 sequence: CATSDWGAAGPRTQYF. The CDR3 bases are TGTGCCACCAGTGATTGGGGAGCAGCGGGGCCCAGAACCCAGTACTTC.

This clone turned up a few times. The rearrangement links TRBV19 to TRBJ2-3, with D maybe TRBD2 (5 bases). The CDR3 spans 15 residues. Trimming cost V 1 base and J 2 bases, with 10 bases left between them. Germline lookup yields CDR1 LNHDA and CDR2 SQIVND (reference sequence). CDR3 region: CASSIGSSPTDTQYF. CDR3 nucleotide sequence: TGTGCCAGTAGTATAGGTTCTAGCCCCACAGATACGCAGTATTTT.

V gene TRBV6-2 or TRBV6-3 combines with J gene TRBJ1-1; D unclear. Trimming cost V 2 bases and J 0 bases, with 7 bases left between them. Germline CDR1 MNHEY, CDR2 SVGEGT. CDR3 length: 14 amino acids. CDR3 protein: CASSYPQLNTEAFF. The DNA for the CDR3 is TGTGCCAGCAGTTACCCCCAGCTGAACACTGAAGCTTTCTTT.

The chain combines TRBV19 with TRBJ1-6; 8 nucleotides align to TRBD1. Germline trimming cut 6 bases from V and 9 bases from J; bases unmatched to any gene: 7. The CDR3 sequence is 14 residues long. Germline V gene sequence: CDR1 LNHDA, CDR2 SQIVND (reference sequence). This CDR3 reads CASSLGQGISPLHF. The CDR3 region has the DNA TGTGCCAGTAGCCTCGGACAGGGAATTTCACCCCTCCACTTT.

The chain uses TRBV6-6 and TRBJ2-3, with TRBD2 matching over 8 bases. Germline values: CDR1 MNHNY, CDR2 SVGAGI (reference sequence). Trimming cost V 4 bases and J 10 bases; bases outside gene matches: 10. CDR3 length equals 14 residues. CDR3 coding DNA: TGTGCCAGCAGTTCCCCCGGGGGGGCCTCCCCGCAGTATTTT. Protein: CASSSPGGASPQYF.

CDR3 nucleotide sequence: TGTGCCAGCAGCTTAGATGGGATTAGAGGGGAGCAGTACTTC. This sequence encodes CASSLDGIRGEQYF. The chain recombines TRBV7-2 with TRBJ2-7; a weak D match, TRBD2 (5 bases). The CDR3 contains 14 residues. Germline CDR1 SGHTA, CDR2 FQGNSA. The germline V and J ends were trimmed by 1 base and 7 bases, with 14 bases remaining between them.

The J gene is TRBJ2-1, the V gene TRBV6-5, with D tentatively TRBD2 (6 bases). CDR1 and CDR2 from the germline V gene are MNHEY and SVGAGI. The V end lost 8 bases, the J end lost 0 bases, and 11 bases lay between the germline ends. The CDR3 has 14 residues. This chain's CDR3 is CASGAGSSYNEQFF. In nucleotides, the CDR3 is TGTGCCAGCGGGGCGGGGAGCTCCTACAATGAGCAGTTCTTC.

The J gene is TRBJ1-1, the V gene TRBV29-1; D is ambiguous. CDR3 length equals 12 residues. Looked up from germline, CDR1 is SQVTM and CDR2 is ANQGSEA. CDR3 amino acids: CMIRPGVEEAFF. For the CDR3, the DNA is TGCATGATCAGGCCCGGGGTAGAGGAAGCTTTCTTT.

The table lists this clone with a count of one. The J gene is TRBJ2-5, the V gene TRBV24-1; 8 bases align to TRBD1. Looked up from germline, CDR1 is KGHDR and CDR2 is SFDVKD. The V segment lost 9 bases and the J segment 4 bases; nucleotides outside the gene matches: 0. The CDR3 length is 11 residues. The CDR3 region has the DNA TGTGCCACCGGGACAGGAGAGACCCAGTACTTC. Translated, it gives CATGTGETQYF.

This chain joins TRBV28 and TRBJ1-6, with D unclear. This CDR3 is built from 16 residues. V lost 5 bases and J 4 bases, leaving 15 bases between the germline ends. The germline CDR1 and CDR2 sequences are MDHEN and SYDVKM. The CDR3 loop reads CASSTSPGTYNSPLHF. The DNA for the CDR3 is TGTGCCAGCAGTACGTCACCCGGTACATATAATTCACCCCTCCACTTT.

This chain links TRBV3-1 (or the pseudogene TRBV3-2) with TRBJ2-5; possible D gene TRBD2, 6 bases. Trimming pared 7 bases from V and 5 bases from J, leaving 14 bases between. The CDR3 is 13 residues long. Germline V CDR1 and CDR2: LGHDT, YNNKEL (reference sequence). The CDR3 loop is CASTSRLGETQYF. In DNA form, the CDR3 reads TGTGCCAGCACCTCGAGACTAGGCGAGACCCAGTACTTC.

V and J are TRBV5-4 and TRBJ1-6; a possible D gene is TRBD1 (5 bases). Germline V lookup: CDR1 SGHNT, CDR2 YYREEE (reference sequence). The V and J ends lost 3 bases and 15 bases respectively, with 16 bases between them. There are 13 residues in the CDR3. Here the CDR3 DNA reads TGTGCCAGCAGCTCGAGCCGCCGGGGGGACCTCCACTTT. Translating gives CASSSSRRGDLHF. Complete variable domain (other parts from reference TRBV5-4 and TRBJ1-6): ETGVTQSPTHLIKTRGQQVTLRCSSQSGHNTVSWYQQALGQGPQFIFQYYREEENGRGNFPPRFSGLQFPNYSSELNVNALELDDSALYLCASSSSRRGDLHFGNGTRLTVT.

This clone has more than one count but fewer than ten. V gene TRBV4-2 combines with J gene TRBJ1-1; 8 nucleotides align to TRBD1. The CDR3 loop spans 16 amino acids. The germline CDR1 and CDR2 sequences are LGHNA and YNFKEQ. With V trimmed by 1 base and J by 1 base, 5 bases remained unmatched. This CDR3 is CASSQGPTGGNTEAFF. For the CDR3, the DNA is TGTGCCAGCAGCCAAGGGCCTACAGGGGGGAACACTGAAGCTTTCTTT.

CDR3 protein: CASSVGHGDTQYF. Here the CDR3 DNA reads TGTGCCAGCAGCGTAGGTCACGGAGATACGCAGTATTTT. This chain uses TRBV9 with TRBJ2-3; unclear D gene. CDR1 is SGDLS, CDR2 YYNGEE, per germline. CDR3 length: 13 amino acids. V lost 0 bases, J lost 5 bases, and 7 bases lay in between.

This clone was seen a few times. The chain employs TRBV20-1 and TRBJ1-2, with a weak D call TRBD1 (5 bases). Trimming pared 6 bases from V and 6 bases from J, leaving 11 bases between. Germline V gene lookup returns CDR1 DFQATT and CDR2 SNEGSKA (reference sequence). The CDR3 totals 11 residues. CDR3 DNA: TGCAGTGCAACGAAGGGGCATGGCTACACCTTC. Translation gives CSATKGHGYTF.

CDR3 nucleotide sequence: TGTGCCAGCAGCCAAAGACAGGGGGTATTCCAATCGCCCCAGCATTTT. This sequence encodes CASSQRQGVFQSPQHF. The chain recombines TRBV3-1 (or the pseudogene TRBV3-2) with TRBJ1-5; 9 bases map to TRBD1. Germline V CDR1 and CDR2: LGHDT, YNNKEL (reference sequence). The CDR3 runs to 16 residues. V was clipped by 2 bases and J by 9 bases; unmatched bases: 11.

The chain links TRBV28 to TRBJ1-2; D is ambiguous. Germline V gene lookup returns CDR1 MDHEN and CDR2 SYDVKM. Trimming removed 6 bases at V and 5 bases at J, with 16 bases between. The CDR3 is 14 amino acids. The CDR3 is CASRAGTAFYGYTF. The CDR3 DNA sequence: TGTGCCAGCAGGGCCGGCACAGCCTTTTATGGCTACACCTTC.

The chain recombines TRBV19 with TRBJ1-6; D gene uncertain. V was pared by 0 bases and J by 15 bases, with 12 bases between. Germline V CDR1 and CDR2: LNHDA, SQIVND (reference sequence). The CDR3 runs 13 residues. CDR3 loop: CASSIDAQSSLHF. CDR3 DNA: TGTGCCAGTAGTATAGATGCGCAGAGCAGCCTCCACTTT.

CDR3 bases: TGCGCCACCAAACCAGGGGATAACTATGGCTACACCTTC. It is translated as CATKPGDNYGYTF. V and J are TRBV5-1 and TRBJ1-2; D is possibly TRBD1 (6 bases). Germline V gene sequence: CDR1 SGHRS, CDR2 YFSETQ. Trimming pared 9 bases from V and 1 base from J, leaving 13 bases between. The CDR3 runs to 13 residues.

CDR3 residues: CASSRDRGEKLFF. The DNA of the CDR3 is TGTGCCAGCAGCCGGGACAGAGGGGAAAAACTGTTTTTT. V gene TRBV5-6 combines with J gene TRBJ1-4; 7 positions agree with TRBD1. This CDR3 comprises 13 residues. V gave up 4 bases and J gave up 8 bases; unmatched junction bases: 5. The germline V gene encodes CDR1 SGHDT and CDR2 YYEEEE.

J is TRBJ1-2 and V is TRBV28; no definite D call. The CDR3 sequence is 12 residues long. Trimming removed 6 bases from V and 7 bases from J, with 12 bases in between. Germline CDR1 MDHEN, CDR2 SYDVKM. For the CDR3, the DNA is TGTGCCAGCAGCGAGGCGGGGTCTGGCTACACCTTC. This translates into CASSEAGSGYTF.